These T cell receptor beta chains were read from a single sample in a study of T cells after yellow fever vaccination. Each CDR3 protein gets one entry after TCRdb re-called the 5' RACE reads with MiXCR. The sample consists of some 560,000 distinct CDR3 sequences, around 21% of them appearing once. Sequenced here: PBMCs, sampled 15 days after the yellow fever booster vaccination. The source is a man younger than 40 who received the YFV17D yellow fever vaccine. CDR3s include the opening cysteine and the closing phenylalanine or tryptophan. A D gene is named only where the DNA matches it firmly. Not all rows give a size; the values are once, few, many and, for expanded clones, a class.

len,v_gene,abundance,d_gene,j_gene,CDR3nt,CDR3aa
15,TRBV29-1,.,.,TRBJ2-3,TGCAGCGTTGATGGGGCCCCGCCTAGCCCAGATACGCAGTATTTT,CSVDGAPPSPDTQYF
13,TRBV6-6,few,.,TRBJ2-7,TGTGCCAGCACCGAAGAGGACTCCTACGAGCAGTACTTC,CASTEEDSYEQYF
12,TRBV6-5,many,.,TRBJ1-1,TGTGCCAGCAGTTCGGTGAACACTGAAGCTTTCTTT,CASSSVNTEAFF
15,TRBV24-1,.,TRBD1,TRBJ2-3,TGTGCCACCAGTGGCCGGGACAGGGGCACAGATACGCAGTATTTT,CATSGRDRGTDTQYF
14,TRBV7-2,.,.,TRBJ1-6,TGTGCCAGCAGCTTTGGACGGAATAATTCACCCCTCCACTTT,CASSFGRNNSPLHF
13,TRBV5-4,.,.,TRBJ2-2,TGTGCCAGCAGCTTGGAACCGCCAGGGGAGCTGTTTTTT,CASSLEPPGELFF
11,TRBV29-1,.,.,TRBJ1-2,TGCAGCGTTCTCTGGAACTATGGCTACACCTTC,CSVLWNYGYTF
14,TRBV7-3,.,.,TRBJ1-1,TGTGCCAGCAGCTTAAACGGGGGGAACACTGAAGCTTTCTTT,CASSLNGGNTEAFF
15,TRBV12-3/TRBV12-4,few,.,TRBJ2-1,TGTGCCAGCAGTTTTCTCCGAAGCTCCTACAATGAGCAGTTCTTC,CASSFLRSSYNEQFF
15,TRBV12-3/TRBV12-4,.,TRBD2,TRBJ2-3,TGTGCCAGCAGTTTACTACTAGCGGCCACAGATACGCAGTATTTT,CASSLLLAATDTQYF
13,TRBV6-2/TRBV6-3,.,TRBD1,TRBJ1-1,TGTGCCAGCAGATGGACAGGGAACACTGAAGCTTTCTTT,CASRWTGNTEAFF
14,TRBV27,.,.,TRBJ2-7,TGTGCCAGCAGTTTAGACAATCTTTCCTACGAGCAGTACTTC,CASSLDNLSYEQYF
16,TRBV15,few,TRBD2,TRBJ2-7,TGTGCCACCAGCAGAGCCCAGCGGGAGCCAAACCGCGAGCAGTACTTC,CATSRAQREPNREQYF
15,TRBV7-9,.,.,TRBJ2-5,TGTGCCAGCAGCTTATTGCAGGAATGGGTGGAGACCCAGTACTTC,CASSLLQEWVETQYF
14,TRBV10-3,.,.,TRBJ2-7,TGTGCCATCAGTGGCACAGAAGTCTCCTACGAGCAGTACTTC,CAISGTEVSYEQYF
14,TRBV7-2,few,TRBD1,TRBJ1-2,TGTGCCAGCAGCTTAGCACAGGGGGCGAGTGGCTACACCTTC,CASSLAQGASGYTF
15,TRBV5-1,.,TRBD2,TRBJ2-5,TGCGCCAGCAGTGGGACTAGCGGGAGTTCCGGGACCCAGTACTTC,CASSGTSGSSGTQYF
16,TRBV15,.,.,TRBJ2-7,TGTGCCACCAGCAGAGATTATGACAGTCACTCCTACGAGCAGTACTTC,CATSRDYDSHSYEQYF
15,TRBV5-1,few,TRBD2,TRBJ2-1,TGCGCCAGCAGCTTGGTTTTGCGGGGGTACAATGAGCAGTTCTTC,CASSLVLRGYNEQFF